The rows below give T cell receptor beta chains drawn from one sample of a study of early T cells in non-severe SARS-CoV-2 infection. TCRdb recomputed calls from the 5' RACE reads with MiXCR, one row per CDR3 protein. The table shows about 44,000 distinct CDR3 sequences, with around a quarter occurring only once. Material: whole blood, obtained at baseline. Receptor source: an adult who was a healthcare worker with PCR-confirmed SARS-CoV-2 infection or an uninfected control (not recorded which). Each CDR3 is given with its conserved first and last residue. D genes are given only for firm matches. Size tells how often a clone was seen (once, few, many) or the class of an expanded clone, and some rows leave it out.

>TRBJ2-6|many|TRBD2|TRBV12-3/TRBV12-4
TGTGCCAGCACCGCGGGGGGATCCTCCTCTGGGGCCAACGTCCTGACTTTC
CASTAGGSSSGANVLTF
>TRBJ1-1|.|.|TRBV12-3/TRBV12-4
TGTGCCAGCAGTGAAACCGCCGAAAACACTGAAGCTTTCTTT
CASSETAENTEAFF
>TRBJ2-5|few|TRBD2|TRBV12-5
TGTGCTAGTGGTACTAGCGGACAAGAGACCCAGTACTTC
CASGTSGQETQYF
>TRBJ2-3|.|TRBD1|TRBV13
TGTGCCAGCAGCTTTCCAAGCCGGGACAGGGGAAAAGATACGCAGTATTTT
CASSFPSRDRGKDTQYF
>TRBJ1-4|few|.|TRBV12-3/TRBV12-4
TGTGCCAGCAGTTTTAGTGGCTATGAAAAACTGTTTTTT
CASSFSGYEKLFF
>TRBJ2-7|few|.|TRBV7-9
TGTGCCAGCAGCTATGGGACGGCCTACGAGCAGTACTTC
CASSYGTAYEQYF
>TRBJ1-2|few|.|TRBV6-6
TGTGCCAGCAGGGGTAGCTATGGCTACACCTTC
CASRGSYGYTF
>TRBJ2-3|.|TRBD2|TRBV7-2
TGTGCCACCGCTCTCGGGGGGGCAGATACGCAGTATTTT
CATALGGADTQYF
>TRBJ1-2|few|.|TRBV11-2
TGTGCCAGCAGCTCCAAGTATGGGTATGGCTACACCTTC
CASSSKYGYGYTF
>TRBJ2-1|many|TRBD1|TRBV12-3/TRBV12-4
TGTGCCAGCAGTTTGCGGCAGGGGGCAAACAATGAGCAGTTCTTC
CASSLRQGANNEQFF
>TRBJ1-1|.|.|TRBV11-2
TGTGCCAGCAGCTTTTCGGGGGCGGGTACTGAAGCTTTCTTT
CASSFSGAGTEAFF
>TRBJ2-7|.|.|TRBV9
TGTGCCAGCAGCGTAGAGCCAGGGAGCATGCAGGAGCAGTACTTC
CASSVEPGSMQEQYF
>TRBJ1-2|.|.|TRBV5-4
TGTGCCAGCAGCTTAGTTGCCGTCCTCTATGGCTACACCTTC
CASSLVAVLYGYTF
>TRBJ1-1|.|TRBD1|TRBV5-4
TGTGCCAGCAGCGTGGACAGGAGATCGGCTTTCTTT
CASSVDRRSAFF
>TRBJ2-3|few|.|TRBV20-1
TGCAGTGCTAGAAGTCCCGGGGGCACAGATACGCAGTATTTT
CSARSPGGTDTQYF
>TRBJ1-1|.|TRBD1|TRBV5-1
TGCGCCAGCAGCCCGGAGGACAGGGCTCCTGAAGCTTTCTTT
CASSPEDRAPEAFF
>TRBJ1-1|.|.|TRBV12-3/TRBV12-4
TGTGCCAGCAACATCGGACAGTTAAGATCTGAAGCTTTCTTT
CASNIGQLRSEAFF
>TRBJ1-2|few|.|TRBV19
TGTGCCAGTTCTGGAGGGGCTTGGGATTTGTCAAACTATGGCTACACCTTC
CASSGGAWDLSNYGYTF
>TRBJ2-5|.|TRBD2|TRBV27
TGTGCCAGCAGTACGCGACTAGCGGGGGGTTTAGAGACCCAGTACTTC
CASSTRLAGGLETQYF
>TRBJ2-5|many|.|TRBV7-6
TGTGCCAGCAGCCCCCCTAGGGCCCAAGAGACCCAGTACTTC
CASSPPRAQETQYF
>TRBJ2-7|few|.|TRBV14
TGTGCCAGCAGCCAAGATCTCGGTGGCGAGCAGTACTTC
CASSQDLGGEQYF
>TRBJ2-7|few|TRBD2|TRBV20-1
TGCAGTGCACCGAAGTCGCGAGCGGGGGGTCTCGAGCAGTACTTC
CSAPKSRAGGLEQYF
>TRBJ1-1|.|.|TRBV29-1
TGCAGTCTTAATATGAACACTGAAGCTTTCTTT
CSLNMNTEAFF
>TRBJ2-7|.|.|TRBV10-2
TGCGCCAGCAGTGACGGTTACGAGCAGTACTTC
CASSDGYEQYF
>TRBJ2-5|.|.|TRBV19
TGTGCCAGTAGTCGAGCTTCGGGACAAATCCAAGAGACCCAGTACTTC
CASSRASGQIQETQYF
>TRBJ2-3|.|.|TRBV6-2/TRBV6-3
TGTGCCAGCAGTTACCCCCTCGCGACAGATACGCAGTATTTT
CASSYPLATDTQYF
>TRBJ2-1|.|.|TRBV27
TGTGCCAGCAGCAATGCCCCCTGGACGACGAATGAGCAGTTCTTC
CASSNAPWTTNEQFF
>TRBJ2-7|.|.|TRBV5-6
TGTGCCAGCAGCTTTGATAGGGATAGGAAGTACTTC
CASSFDRDRKYF